The rows below give T cell receptor beta chains drawn from one sample of a study of blood T cell repertoires in COVID-19. Assay used: immunoSEQ multiplex PCR; TCRdb lists only in-frame clones, some missing. The repertoire holds around 170,000 clones, with about 86% as singletons. The specimen sequenced was peripheral blood. Source of these receptors: a middle-aged man with active or convalescent COVID-19. The CDR3 runs from the conserved cysteine through the conserved F or W. Fields, in order: CDR3 length, J gene, V gene, D gene, clone size, CDR3 protein, CDR3 DNA. D genes are given only for firm matches. The size of a clone is reported for some rows only, either as once, few or many, or as a class for expanded clones.

CDR3 length: 10
J gene: TRBJ1-1
V gene: TRBV5-8
D gene: -
clone size: -
CDR3 protein: CASTLTEAFF
CDR3 DNA: TGTGCCAGCACCCTGACAGAAGCTTTCTTT

CDR3 length: 14
J gene: TRBJ1-5
V gene: TRBV19
D gene: TRBD1
clone size: -
CDR3 protein: CASSGTGWEQPQHF
CDR3 DNA: TGTGCCAGTAGTGGGACAGGGTGGGAACAGCCCCAGCATTTT

CDR3 length: 12
J gene: TRBJ1-1
V gene: TRBV6-5
D gene: TRBD1
clone size: -
CDR3 protein: CASIRQGAFAFF
CDR3 DNA: TGTGCCAGCATCCGACAGGGTGCGTTCGCTTTCTTT

CDR3 length: 16
J gene: TRBJ2-7
V gene: TRBV18
D gene: TRBD1
clone size: -
CDR3 protein: CASSRRTGSSGDEQYF
CDR3 DNA: TGTGCCAGCTCCCGCCGGACAGGTTCTTCTGGGGACGAGCAGTACTTC

CDR3 length: 14
J gene: TRBJ2-1
V gene: TRBV7-9
D gene: TRBD2
clone size: -
CDR3 protein: CASRLAGVYNEQFF
CDR3 DNA: TGTGCCAGCAGACTAGCGGGGGTATACAATGAGCAGTTCTTC

CDR3 length: 20
J gene: TRBJ2-1
V gene: TRBV14
D gene: TRBD2
clone size: -
CDR3 protein: CASSQDVARGGGALLNEQFF
CDR3 DNA: TGTGCCAGCAGCCAAGATGTAGCTCGCGGCGGGGGGGCCCTCTTGAATGAGCAGTTCTTC

CDR3 length: 14
J gene: TRBJ2-7
V gene: TRBV6-1
D gene: TRBD1
clone size: -
CDR3 protein: CASSETGQGDEQYF
CDR3 DNA: TGTGCCAGCAGTGAAACCGGACAGGGGGACGAGCAGTACTTC

CDR3 length: 12
J gene: TRBJ1-4
V gene: TRBV24-1
D gene: -
clone size: -
CDR3 protein: CATSDRRGSLFF
CDR3 DNA: TGTGCCACCAGTGACCGGCGGGGGTCCCTGTTTTTT

CDR3 length: 13
J gene: TRBJ1-1
V gene: TRBV27
D gene: -
clone size: -
CDR3 protein: CASSRSGGNEAFF
CDR3 DNA: TGTGCCAGCTCTAGGTCGGGGGGCAATGAAGCTTTCTTT

CDR3 length: 17
J gene: TRBJ1-2
V gene: TRBV9
D gene: TRBD1
clone size: -
CDR3 protein: CASSVVIRGQGLDGYTF
CDR3 DNA: TGTGCCAGCAGCGTAGTTATTCGGGGACAGGGGTTGGATGGCTACACCTTC

CDR3 length: 16
J gene: TRBJ2-2
V gene: TRBV5-8
D gene: TRBD2
clone size: -
CDR3 protein: CASSKGLALNTGELFF
CDR3 DNA: TGTGCCAGCAGCAAGGGACTAGCGCTTAACACCGGGGAGCTGTTTTTT

CDR3 length: 11
J gene: TRBJ1-2
V gene: TRBV5-1
D gene: -
clone size: -
CDR3 protein: CASSPGGGYTF
CDR3 DNA: TGCGCCAGCAGCCCCGGGGGTGGCTACACCTTC

CDR3 length: 14
J gene: TRBJ1-4
V gene: TRBV5-4
D gene: TRBD1
clone size: -
CDR3 protein: CASSSGGTNEKLFF
CDR3 DNA: TGTGCCAGCAGCTCAGGGGGAACTAATGAAAAACTGTTTTTT

CDR3 length: 14
J gene: TRBJ1-5
V gene: TRBV5-4
D gene: -
clone size: -
CDR3 protein: CASKPYHSNQPQHF
CDR3 DNA: TGTGCCAGCAAGCCCTACCATAGCAATCAGCCCCAGCATTTT

CDR3 length: 17
J gene: TRBJ2-3
V gene: TRBV29-1
D gene: TRBD1
clone size: -
CDR3 protein: CSVTRDRGRGASDTQYF
CDR3 DNA: TGCAGCGTCACCCGGGACAGGGGGCGAGGTGCGTCAGATACGCAGTATTTT

CDR3 length: 15
J gene: TRBJ2-3
V gene: TRBV1
D gene: -
clone size: -
CDR3 protein: CTSSQRRVFTDTQYF
CDR3 DNA: TGCACCAGCAGCCAAAGGCGGGTATTCACAGATACGCAGTATTTT

CDR3 length: 14
J gene: TRBJ2-7
V gene: TRBV7-9
D gene: -
clone size: -
CDR3 protein: CASSLGGGSYEQYF
CDR3 DNA: TGTGCCAGCAGCTTAGGAGGCGGATCCTACGAGCAGTACTTC

CDR3 length: 16
J gene: TRBJ2-2
V gene: TRBV7-2
D gene: TRBD2
clone size: -
CDR3 protein: CASSPRTSGATGELFF
CDR3 DNA: TGTGCCAGCAGTCCTCGGACTAGCGGGGCCACCGGGGAGCTGTTTTTT

CDR3 length: 13
J gene: TRBJ2-2
V gene: TRBV9
D gene: -
clone size: -
CDR3 protein: CASSVDQSGELFF
CDR3 DNA: TGTGCCAGCAGCGTAGATCAATCCGGGGAGCTGTTTTTT

CDR3 length: 13
J gene: TRBJ2-7
V gene: TRBV3-1/TRBV3-2
D gene: -
clone size: -
CDR3 protein: CASSPPGPYEQYF
CDR3 DNA: TGTGCCAGCAGCCCGCCGGGTCCCTACGAGCAGTACTTC

CDR3 length: 15
J gene: TRBJ1-2
V gene: TRBV24-1
D gene: TRBD1
clone size: few
CDR3 protein: CATSDTSRGLGGYTF
CDR3 DNA: TGTGCCACCAGTGATACTAGCAGGGGGCTGGGTGGCTACACCTTC

CDR3 length: 15
J gene: TRBJ1-4
V gene: TRBV4-3
D gene: -
clone size: -
CDR3 protein: CASSQDPGGPGKLFF
CDR3 DNA: TGCGCCAGCAGCCAAGATCCGGGGGGCCCTGGGAAACTGTTTTTT

CDR3 length: 14
J gene: TRBJ1-4
V gene: TRBV6-4
D gene: TRBD1
clone size: -
CDR3 protein: CASAQGATNEKLFF
CDR3 DNA: TGTGCCAGTGCTCAGGGGGCAACTAATGAAAAACTGTTTTTT

CDR3 length: 16
J gene: TRBJ1-6
V gene: TRBV6-5
D gene: -
clone size: -
CDR3 protein: CASSYSGGGEDSPLHF
CDR3 DNA: TGTGCCAGCAGTTACTCCGGGGGAGGGGAGGATTCACCCCTCCACTTT

CDR3 length: 15
J gene: TRBJ2-7
V gene: TRBV5-8
D gene: -
clone size: few
CDR3 protein: CASSPPIGLIYEQYF
CDR3 DNA: TGTGCCAGCAGTCCCCCCATAGGACTTATTTACGAGCAGTACTTC

CDR3 length: 14
J gene: TRBJ2-1
V gene: TRBV29-1
D gene: TRBD2
clone size: -
CDR3 protein: CSVRTSGSKNEQFF
CDR3 DNA: TGCAGCGTACGGACTAGCGGGAGCAAGAATGAGCAGTTCTTC

CDR3 length: 16
J gene: TRBJ2-3
V gene: TRBV9
D gene: -
clone size: -
CDR3 protein: CASSVVLGGGGDTQYF
CDR3 DNA: TGTGCCAGCAGCGTAGTCCTCGGGGGTGGTGGAGATACGCAGTATTTT

CDR3 length: 17
J gene: TRBJ1-2
V gene: TRBV10-3
D gene: TRBD1
clone size: -
CDR3 protein: CAISESGPDRGNYGYTF
CDR3 DNA: TGTGCCATCAGTGAGTCGGGGCCGGACAGGGGAAACTATGGCTACACCTTC

CDR3 length: 15
J gene: TRBJ1-4
V gene: TRBV6-5
D gene: -
clone size: -
CDR3 protein: CASSYVGQINEKLFF
CDR3 DNA: TGTGCCAGCAGTTACGTAGGACAGATCAATGAAAAACTGTTTTTT

CDR3 length: 16
J gene: TRBJ2-7
V gene: TRBV5-1
D gene: TRBD2
clone size: once
CDR3 protein: CASSWEIAGGPNEQYF
CDR3 DNA: TGCGCCAGCAGCTGGGAAATTGCGGGAGGGCCCAACGAGCAGTACTTC

CDR3 length: 20
J gene: TRBJ2-1
V gene: TRBV11-3
D gene: -
clone size: -
CDR3 protein: CASSLDSLAEGFSSYNEQFF
CDR3 DNA: TGTGCCAGCAGCTTAGATAGTTTAGCGGAAGGATTTAGCTCCTACAATGAGCAGTTCTTC

CDR3 length: 13
J gene: TRBJ1-2
V gene: TRBV7-2
D gene: TRBD1
clone size: few
CDR3 protein: CASSQGTAYGYTF
CDR3 DNA: TGTGCCAGCAGCCAGGGGACAGCCTATGGCTACACCTTC

CDR3 length: 13
J gene: TRBJ1-1
V gene: TRBV7-2
D gene: -
clone size: -
CDR3 protein: CASRLGANTEAFF
CDR3 DNA: TGTGCCAGCAGACTAGGAGCGAACACTGAAGCTTTCTTT

CDR3 length: 14
J gene: TRBJ2-1
V gene: TRBV7-2
D gene: TRBD1
clone size: -
CDR3 protein: CASSSGQAVNEQFF
CDR3 DNA: TGTGCCAGCAGCTCCGGACAGGCGGTCAATGAGCAGTTCTTC

CDR3 length: 14
J gene: TRBJ1-1
V gene: TRBV5-1
D gene: -
clone size: once
CDR3 protein: CASSLNQGRTEAFF
CDR3 DNA: TGCGCCAGCAGCTTGAACCAGGGGCGTACTGAAGCTTTCTTT

CDR3 length: 11
J gene: TRBJ1-1
V gene: TRBV20-1
D gene: -
clone size: -
CDR3 protein: CSASQGLEAFF
CDR3 DNA: TGCAGTGCCAGCCAGGGTTTAGAAGCTTTCTTT

CDR3 length: 20
J gene: TRBJ1-5
V gene: TRBV9
D gene: TRBD1
clone size: -
CDR3 protein: CASSVVRGQGQLWGNQPQHF
CDR3 DNA: TGTGCCAGCAGCGTAGTGAGAGGACAGGGCCAACTCTGGGGCAATCAGCCCCAGCATTTT

CDR3 length: 13
J gene: TRBJ1-5
V gene: TRBV6-2/TRBV6-3
D gene: -
clone size: -
CDR3 protein: CASSYNRNQPQHF
CDR3 DNA: TGTGCCAGCAGTTACAACAGAAATCAGCCCCAGCATTTT

CDR3 length: 16
J gene: TRBJ2-7
V gene: TRBV18
D gene: TRBD1
clone size: once
CDR3 protein: CASSPLGQGANYEQYF
CDR3 DNA: TGTGCCAGCTCACCATTGGGACAGGGGGCGAATTACGAGCAGTACTTC

CDR3 length: 11
J gene: TRBJ2-1
V gene: TRBV9
D gene: -
clone size: -
CDR3 protein: CASSVVYEQFF
CDR3 DNA: TGTGCCAGCAGCGTAGTCTATGAGCAGTTCTTC

CDR3 length: 15
J gene: TRBJ2-7
V gene: TRBV2
D gene: TRBD1
clone size: -
CDR3 protein: CASTGGTGARGGQYF
CDR3 DNA: TGTGCCAGCACCGGGGGGACAGGGGCCCGTGGTGGGCAGTACTTC

CDR3 length: 20
J gene: TRBJ2-6
V gene: TRBV4-2
D gene: -
clone size: -
CDR3 protein: CASSQVGRGARSSGANVLTF
CDR3 DNA: TGTGCCAGCAGCCAAGTCGGACGGGGGGCTCGGAGCTCTGGGGCCAACGTCCTGACTTTC

CDR3 length: 15
J gene: TRBJ2-2
V gene: TRBV4-3
D gene: -
clone size: -
CDR3 protein: CASSQETSRTGELFF
CDR3 DNA: TGCGCCAGCAGCCAAGAAACTAGCAGGACCGGGGAGCTGTTTTTT

CDR3 length: 13
J gene: TRBJ1-2
V gene: TRBV19
D gene: -
clone size: -
CDR3 protein: CASSLTALYGYTF
CDR3 DNA: TGTGCCAGTAGCCTGACAGCACTCTATGGCTACACCTTC

CDR3 length: 17
J gene: TRBJ1-5
V gene: TRBV4-1
D gene: -
clone size: -
CDR3 protein: CASSQDWADYSNQPQHF
CDR3 DNA: TGCGCCAGCAGCCAAGATTGGGCAGATTATAGCAATCAGCCCCAGCATTTT

CDR3 length: 14
J gene: TRBJ1-1
V gene: TRBV28
D gene: -
clone size: -
CDR3 protein: CASSLGGVGTEAFF
CDR3 DNA: TGTGCCAGCAGTTTGGGAGGGGTGGGCACTGAAGCTTTCTTT

CDR3 length: 13
J gene: TRBJ2-7
V gene: TRBV29-1
D gene: -
clone size: -
CDR3 protein: CSVSRTTQGEQYF
CDR3 DNA: TGCAGCGTTTCCCGGACAACCCAAGGCGAGCAGTACTTC

CDR3 length: 13
J gene: TRBJ2-7
V gene: TRBV19
D gene: -
clone size: -
CDR3 protein: CATGNRVSYEQYF
CDR3 DNA: TGTGCCACCGGAAACAGGGTCTCCTACGAGCAGTACTTC

CDR3 length: 14
J gene: TRBJ2-5
V gene: TRBV5-5
D gene: -
clone size: -
CDR3 protein: CASSAGLGQETQYF
CDR3 DNA: TGTGCCAGCAGCGCGGGACTGGGCCAAGAGACCCAGTACTTC

CDR3 length: 13
J gene: TRBJ2-7
V gene: TRBV28
D gene: -
clone size: -
CDR3 protein: CASSLNAAREQYF
CDR3 DNA: TGTGCCAGCAGTTTAAACGCAGCGCGAGAGCAGTACTTC

CDR3 length: 14
J gene: TRBJ2-2
V gene: TRBV6-5
D gene: TRBD1
clone size: -
CDR3 protein: CASSYSTGSGELFF
CDR3 DNA: TGTGCCAGCAGTTACTCGACAGGGTCCGGGGAGCTGTTTTTT

CDR3 length: 12
J gene: TRBJ1-1
V gene: TRBV4-1
D gene: -
clone size: -
CDR3 protein: CASSQVEGEAFF
CDR3 DNA: TGCGCCAGCAGCCAAGTAGAGGGAGAAGCTTTCTTT

CDR3 length: 15
J gene: TRBJ1-5
V gene: TRBV7-8
D gene: -
clone size: -
CDR3 protein: CASSWQYYSNQPQHF
CDR3 DNA: TGTGCCAGCAGCTGGCAGTACTATAGCAATCAGCCCCAGCATTTT

CDR3 length: 13
J gene: TRBJ1-1
V gene: TRBV18
D gene: TRBD1
clone size: -
CDR3 protein: CASSGDRNTEAFF
CDR3 DNA: TGTGCCAGCTCAGGGGACAGGAACACTGAAGCTTTCTTT

CDR3 length: 15
J gene: TRBJ2-5
V gene: TRBV19
D gene: -
clone size: once
CDR3 protein: CASSIYAGRQETQYF
CDR3 DNA: TGTGCCAGTAGTATCTACGCGGGGCGGCAAGAGACCCAGTACTTC

CDR3 length: 16
J gene: TRBJ1-3
V gene: TRBV5-4
D gene: -
clone size: -
CDR3 protein: CASSPDLAPSGNTIYF
CDR3 DNA: TGTGCCAGCAGCCCCGACTTAGCCCCCTCTGGAAACACCATATATTTT

CDR3 length: 16
J gene: TRBJ2-6
V gene: TRBV18
D gene: TRBD2
clone size: -
CDR3 protein: CASSSSGGSGANVLTF
CDR3 DNA: TGTGCCAGCTCATCTAGCGGGGGCTCTGGGGCCAACGTCCTGACTTTC

CDR3 length: 14
J gene: TRBJ1-5
V gene: TRBV6-5
D gene: -
clone size: -
CDR3 protein: CASRGGGGNQPQHF
CDR3 DNA: TGTGCCAGCAGAGGCGGGGGGGGCAATCAGCCCCAGCATTTT

CDR3 length: 15
J gene: TRBJ2-1
V gene: TRBV19
D gene: -
clone size: -
CDR3 protein: CASSQSGFSYNEQFF
CDR3 DNA: TGTGCCAGTAGTCAAAGCGGGTTCTCCTACAATGAGCAGTTCTTC

CDR3 length: 14
J gene: TRBJ1-5
V gene: TRBV27
D gene: -
clone size: -
CDR3 protein: CARELSRSNQPQHF
CDR3 DNA: TGTGCCCGGGAACTTTCGAGGAGCAATCAGCCCCAGCATTTT